This TCR beta chain is from a study of blood T cells in healthy people across ages (dated by TCRdb to between 2014 and 2016). A note on the overall study: In model experiments, template switching captured roughly one uniquely barcoded TCR beta cDNA molecule for every two T cells. The study measured age-related changes in TCR beta repertoire diversity using deep sequencing normalized with unique cDNA molecular identifiers. Two additional independent replicas of 1 million unique cDNA reads from the same blood draw were analyzed for two donors (one aged 18 to 30 and one aged 80 or older). The donors were divided into four age groups: young (average around 15 years), middle-aged (over 35), aged (about 62) and long-lived (around 87). The study at large found these results: Because profiling used bulk unsorted PBMCs, naive and antigen-experienced compartments could not be compared conclusively. The CMV infection status of donors was not known, potentially confounding age-related changes in expanded clonotypes. The percentage of naive T cells measured by flow cytometry correlated strongly with observed TCR beta diversity. Compared with the aged group, more naive CD4+ T cells, fewer expanded clones and increased TCR diversity were shown by the long-lived group, suggesting age selection. Estimates of total diversity based on one million sequenced T cells were regarded as lower bounds and as underestimates. Observed TCR beta diversity per million T cells fell roughly linearly with age, and a significant reduction was already apparent by age around 40.

The germline V gene yields MGHRA for CDR1 and YSYEKL for CDR2. Counted from cysteine to phenylalanine, this CDR3 has 16 amino acids. Only the CDR3 region is kept as DNA, spanning 48 bases read in frame from base 1. The library was generated by 5' RACE. Sequencer: Illumina HiSeq 2500. A second roughly 6 to 11 cycle PCR used a sample-barcoded 5' primer and a J-beta primer mix. A unique molecular identifier was introduced onto each TCR beta cDNA molecule by a template-switch 5' adaptor carrying 12 random nucleotides. Each sample yielded at least 2.5 million CDR3-containing paired-end reads. First-strand cDNA was synthesized from all RNA with the Mint cDNA synthesis kit, primed by a TRBC-specific oligonucleotide. After uracil-DNA glycosylase treatment, a first 18-cycle PCR used universal primers M1SS and BC2_uni_R on all cDNA. Turning to the authors' computational methods: Each sample was normalized by randomly selecting 1 million high-quality reads, each carrying a distinct molecular identifier. Instead of being binned into consensus sequences, reads with shared molecular identifiers were discarded. MiTCR, run with a Q25 quality threshold and the strictest error-elimination algorithm, handled CDR3 identification, clonotype clustering and error correction. A nonparametric unseen species model using Euler transformation provided a lower-bound estimate of total TCR beta diversity. TCRdb's own reprocessing of the public reads used fastp at Q25 and MiXCR and kept productive beta chains. CDR3 protein sequences are deduplicated, and each keeps its most common genes and DNA. The V and J calls here are based on TCRdb, not the publication. For this sample the table gives some 800,000 distinct CDR3 sequences, of which around a quarter were detected only once. The ten biggest clones cover around 3.6% of the sample.

The approximately 39 donors, aged roughly 6 to 95 years, were systemically healthy Caucasian individuals from Russia. Approximately 11 milliliters of peripheral blood were drawn from each donor into EDTA-treated Vacutainer tubes. Ficoll-Paque density-gradient centrifugation was used to isolate PBMCs, with at least 7 million per sample. Total RNA, at least 5 micrograms per sample, was extracted from PBMCs with Trizol reagent. Naive CD45RAhigh/CD27high T cell percentages were measured by flow cytometry on a PBMC aliquot from every donor. This clonotype came up a few times. Its antigen target is currently unknown. Qualities for individual bases were not recorded, and no much larger clone is one base off. This sample also belongs to another study, concerning T cells of mothers and their children. As described in the second report: Nine systemically healthy Caucasian individuals, comprising three mothers and their six children, were included as donors. cDNA synthesis consumed the entire amount of extracted RNA, loaded at about 1.6 ug RNA in each 15 ul reaction. In the second PCR, sample barcodes and 2-4 random nucleotides were introduced via the M1S primer. Each mother yielded over 9 million TCR beta CDR3 reads and each child about 3 million reads. TCR recombination output is similarly shaped by thymic selection in related and unrelated pairs, with a minor effect exerted by inherited differences. Normalized repertoire overlap was always slightly but never significantly higher in related than unrelated mother-child pairs. No persistent microchimeric T cell clones were found, with a detection sensitivity of 80 to 100 clones per million clonotypes. The study used deep NGS to compare TCR beta repertoires of mothers and children, seeking features distinguishing related mother-child pairs from unrelated individuals. On average, the children were roughly 10 +/- 4 years old, while the mothers were approximately 40 +/- 4 years old. After adapter ligation was performed with NEBNext reagents, the libraries were sequenced on an Illumina HiSeq 2000 with 100+100 nt paired-end reads. To prevent cross-contamination, the mother and child libraries were prepared one month apart and sequenced in separate runs. For each donor, between about 450,000 and 2,300,000 distinct TCR beta clonotypes were identified. Naive TCR beta clonotypes were estimated from low-frequency clonotypes matched to each donor's FACS-determined naive share, without sorting.

This receptor was taken from a boy younger than 18 in good health. The V gene is TRBV4-1 and the J gene is TRBJ2-5; the junction holds 7 bases that match TRBD1. The J call may be in error: the DNA end matches TRBJ2-7 better. Material: blood. The CDR3 region: CASSQLNLDRSYEQYF. Read as DNA, the sequence is TGCGCCAGCAGCCAACTCAATCTGGACAGGTCCTACGAGCAGTACTTC.